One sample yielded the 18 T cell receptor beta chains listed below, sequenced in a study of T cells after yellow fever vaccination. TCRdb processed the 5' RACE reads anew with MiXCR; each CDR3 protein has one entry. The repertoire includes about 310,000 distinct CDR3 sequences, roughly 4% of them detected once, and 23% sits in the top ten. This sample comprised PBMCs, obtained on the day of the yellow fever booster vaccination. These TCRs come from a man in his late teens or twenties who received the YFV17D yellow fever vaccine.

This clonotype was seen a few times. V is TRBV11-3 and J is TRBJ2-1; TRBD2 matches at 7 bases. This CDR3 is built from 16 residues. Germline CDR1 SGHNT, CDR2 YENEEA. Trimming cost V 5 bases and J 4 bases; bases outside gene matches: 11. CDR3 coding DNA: TGTGCCAGCAGCCCGGGCGGGACTACTCTTTACAATGAGCAGTTCTTC. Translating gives CASSPGGTTLYNEQFF. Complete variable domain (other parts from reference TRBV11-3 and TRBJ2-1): EAGVVQSPRYKIIEKKQPVAFWCNPISGHNTLYWYLQNLGQGPELLIRYENEEAVDDSQLPKDRFSAERLKGVDSTLKIQPAELGDSAVYLCASSPGGTTLYNEQFFGPGTRLTVL.

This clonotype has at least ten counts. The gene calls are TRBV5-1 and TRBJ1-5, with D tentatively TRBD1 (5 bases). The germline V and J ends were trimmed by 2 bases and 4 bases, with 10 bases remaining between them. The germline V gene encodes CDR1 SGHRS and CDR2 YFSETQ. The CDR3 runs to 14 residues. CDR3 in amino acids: CASSFGGTNQPQHF. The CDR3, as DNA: TGCGCCAGCAGCTTTGGGGGGACTAATCAGCCCCAGCATTTT.

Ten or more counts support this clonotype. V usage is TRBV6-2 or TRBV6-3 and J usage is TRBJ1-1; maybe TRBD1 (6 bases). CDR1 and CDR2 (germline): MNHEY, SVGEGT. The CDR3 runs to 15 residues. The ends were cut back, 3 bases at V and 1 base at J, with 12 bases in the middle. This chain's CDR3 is CASSYHRATNTEAFF. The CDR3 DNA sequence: TGTGCCAGCAGTTATCACAGGGCTACGAACACTGAAGCTTTCTTT.

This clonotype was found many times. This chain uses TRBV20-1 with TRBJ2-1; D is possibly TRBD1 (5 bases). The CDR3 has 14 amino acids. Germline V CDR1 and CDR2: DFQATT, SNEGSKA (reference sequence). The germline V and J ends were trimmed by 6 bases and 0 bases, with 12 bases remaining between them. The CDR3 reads CSAETEASYNEQFF. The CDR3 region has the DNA TGCAGTGCGGAGACAGAAGCCTCCTACAATGAGCAGTTCTTC.

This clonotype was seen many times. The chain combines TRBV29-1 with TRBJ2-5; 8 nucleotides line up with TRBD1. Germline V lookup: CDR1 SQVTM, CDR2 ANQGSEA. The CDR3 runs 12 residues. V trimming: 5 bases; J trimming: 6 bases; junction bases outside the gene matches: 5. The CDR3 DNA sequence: TGCAGCGTTTCAGGACAGGGAAAGACCCAGTACTTC. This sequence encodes CSVSGQGKTQYF.

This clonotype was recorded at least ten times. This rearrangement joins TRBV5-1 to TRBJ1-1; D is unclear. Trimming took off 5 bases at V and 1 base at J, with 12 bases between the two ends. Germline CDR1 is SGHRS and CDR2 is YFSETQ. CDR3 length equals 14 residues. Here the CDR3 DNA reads TGCGCCAGCAGTCGGGAACCGCCGAACACTGAAGCTTTCTTT. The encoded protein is CASSREPPNTEAFF.

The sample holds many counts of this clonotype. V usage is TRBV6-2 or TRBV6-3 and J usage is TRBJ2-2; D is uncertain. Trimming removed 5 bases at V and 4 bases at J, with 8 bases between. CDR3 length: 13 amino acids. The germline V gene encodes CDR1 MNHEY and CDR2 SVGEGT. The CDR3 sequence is CASSARPTGELFF. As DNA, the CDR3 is TGTGCCAGCAGTGCCCGCCCCACCGGGGAGCTGTTTTTT.

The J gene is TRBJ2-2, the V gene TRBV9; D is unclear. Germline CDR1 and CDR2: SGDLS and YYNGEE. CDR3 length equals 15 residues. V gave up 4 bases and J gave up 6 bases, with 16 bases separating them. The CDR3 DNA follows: TGTGCCAGCAGCCAACCAGATGTCTTCGCCGGGGAGCTGTTTTTT. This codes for CASSQPDVFAGELFF.

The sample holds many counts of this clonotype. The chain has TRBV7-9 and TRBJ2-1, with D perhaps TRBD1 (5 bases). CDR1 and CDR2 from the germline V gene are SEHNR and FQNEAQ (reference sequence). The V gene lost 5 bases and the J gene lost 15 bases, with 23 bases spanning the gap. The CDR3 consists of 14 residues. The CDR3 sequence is CASSNLMVQAAWFF. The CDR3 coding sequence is TGTGCCAGCAGCAACCTTATGGTACAGGCCGCTTGGTTCTTC.

CDR3 sequence (DNA): TGCAGTGCTAGATCGAGTGCGGCCAAAAACATTCAGTACTTC. This codes for CSARSSAAKNIQYF. The V gene is TRBV20-1, the J gene TRBJ2-4; D call uncertain. The CDR3 is 14 residues long. Germline loops: CDR1 DFQATT, CDR2 SNEGSKA (reference sequence). Trimming took 2 bases from V and 1 from J, leaving 9 bases between them.

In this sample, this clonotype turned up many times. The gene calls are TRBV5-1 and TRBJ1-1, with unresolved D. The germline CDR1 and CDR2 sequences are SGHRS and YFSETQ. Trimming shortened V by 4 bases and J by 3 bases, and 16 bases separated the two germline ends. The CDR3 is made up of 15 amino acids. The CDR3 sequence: CASSPPGRSDTEAFF. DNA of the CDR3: TGCGCCAGCAGCCCGCCGGGGAGGTCGGACACTGAAGCTTTCTTT. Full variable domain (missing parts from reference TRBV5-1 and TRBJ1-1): KAGVTQTPRYLIKTRGQQVTLSCSPISGHRSVSWYQQTPGQGLQFLFEYFSETQRNKGNFPGRFSGRQFSNSRSEMNVSTLELGDSALYLCASSPPGRSDTEAFFGQGTRLTVV.

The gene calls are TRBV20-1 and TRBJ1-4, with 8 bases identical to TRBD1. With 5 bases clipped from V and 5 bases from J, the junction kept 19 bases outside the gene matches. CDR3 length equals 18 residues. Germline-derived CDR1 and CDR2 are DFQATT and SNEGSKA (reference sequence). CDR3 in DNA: TGCAGTGCTCACAAGGACAGGGTCTCTTCCTTACCCAATGAAAAACTGTTTTTT. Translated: CSAHKDRVSSLPNEKLFF.

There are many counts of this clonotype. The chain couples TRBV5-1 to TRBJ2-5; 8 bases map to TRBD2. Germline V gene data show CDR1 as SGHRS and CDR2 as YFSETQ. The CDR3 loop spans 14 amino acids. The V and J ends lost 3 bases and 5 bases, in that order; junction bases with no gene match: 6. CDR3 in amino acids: CASSSGLGVETQYF. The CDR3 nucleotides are TGCGCCAGCAGCTCGGGACTAGGGGTGGAGACCCAGTACTTC.

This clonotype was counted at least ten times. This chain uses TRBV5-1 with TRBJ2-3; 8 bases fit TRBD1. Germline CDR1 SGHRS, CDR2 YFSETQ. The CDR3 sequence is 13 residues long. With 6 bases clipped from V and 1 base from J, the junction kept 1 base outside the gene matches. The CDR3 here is CASTGQGTDTQYF. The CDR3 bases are TGCGCCAGCACGGGACAGGGCACAGATACGCAGTATTTT.

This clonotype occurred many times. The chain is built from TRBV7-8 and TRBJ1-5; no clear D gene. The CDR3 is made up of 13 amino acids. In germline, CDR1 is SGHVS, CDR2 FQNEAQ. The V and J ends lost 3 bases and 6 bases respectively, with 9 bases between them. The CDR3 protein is CASSFAELQPQHF. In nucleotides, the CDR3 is TGTGCCAGCAGCTTTGCAGAGCTTCAGCCCCAGCATTTT.

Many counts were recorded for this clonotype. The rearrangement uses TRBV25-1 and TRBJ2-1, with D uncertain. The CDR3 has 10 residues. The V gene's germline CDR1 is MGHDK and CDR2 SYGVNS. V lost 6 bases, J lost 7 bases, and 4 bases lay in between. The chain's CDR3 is CASSENEQFF. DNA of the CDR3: TGTGCCAGCAGCGAGAATGAGCAGTTCTTC.

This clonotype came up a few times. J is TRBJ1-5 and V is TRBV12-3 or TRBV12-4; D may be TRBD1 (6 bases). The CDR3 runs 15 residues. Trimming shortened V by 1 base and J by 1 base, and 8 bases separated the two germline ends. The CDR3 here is CASSLVTGSNQPQHF. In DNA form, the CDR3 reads TGTGCCAGCAGTTTAGTAACAGGGAGCAATCAGCCCCAGCATTTT.

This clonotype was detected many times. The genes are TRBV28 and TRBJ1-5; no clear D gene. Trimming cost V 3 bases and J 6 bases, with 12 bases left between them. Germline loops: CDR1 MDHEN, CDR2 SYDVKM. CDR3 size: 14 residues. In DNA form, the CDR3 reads TGTGCCAGCAGTTTGCGGAGGGAGAGTCAGCCCCAGCATTTT. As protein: CASSLRRESQPQHF.